This T cell receptor beta chain was documented in a study of blood T cell repertoires in COVID-19 (dated by TCRdb to 2018 to 2021). Looking at the study overall: Samples covering the acute and convalescent phases of COVID-19 were provided by collaborators in the United States, Italy and Spain. Subjects who had been exposed to COVID-19, were actively infected with it, or had recovered from it provided the deeply sampled blood TCRbeta repertoires that made up the dataset. The repertoires were made available in a free public database intended to serve as a resource for research on the immune response to SARS-CoV-2. The prospective study material was composed of cDNA or gDNA derived from T cells, B-cell-depleted T cells, or PBMCs. HLA class I and class II types, where available, came from metadata supplied by the sample provider rather than from assay-based typing. The samples were drawn from the first 160 participants of the ongoing ImmuneRACE study and from 1,200 or so subjects provided by 6 global collaborators. Nearly every sample came with metadata listing a de-identified subject ID, COVID-19 status, age in years and sex. Study-level results and caveats: The amount of clinical and demographic metadata varied by source and participant and was provided uncurated.

Details on this clone: The antigen this receptor binds is unknown. Base qualities are missing; no much larger clone stands one base away.

TCRbeta CDR3 regions were amplified from genomic DNA using the immunoSEQ Assay, a bias-controlled multiplex PCR. In the authors' own workflow: The number of nucleated cells in each sample was estimated from the amplification of reference gene primers within the assay. Sequence reads were collapsed and filtered to measure the absolute abundance of every unique TCRbeta CDR3 rearrangement. For each sample, productive Simpson clonality was calculated as the square root of Simpson's diversity index over productive rearrangements. Imported from immuneACCESS, the table was reduced by TCRdb to in-frame sequences with V and J called. These copies leave out some clones; in studies compared against another copy, an unresolved V gene accounts for under half, and the cause of the remainder is not known. V and J calls plus clone size are reproduced from that table; the DNA served to infer D and trimming. For this sample the table gives about 230,000 clones, of which over 75% were detected only once. The biggest ten clones account for under 14% of the sample.

At one collaborating source in Seattle, patients were enrolled during active infection and were followed longitudinally through the course of disease. Whole blood was collected in K2EDTA tubes by collaborating institutions according to the institutions' own protocols. For TCRbeta analysis, collaborators shipped samples in one of three forms: frozen whole blood, isolated PBMCs, or DNA extracted from either of those sample types. CDR1 GTSNPN and CDR2 SVGIG were looked up in the germline V gene (reference sequence). The germline V and J ends show losses of 0 bases and 3 bases respectively, and no gene match explains 13 bases of the junction. From the cysteine through the phenylalanine, the CDR3 covers 18 amino acids. Only the CDR3 region is kept as DNA, spanning 54 bases read in frame from base 1.

The specimen was peripheral blood. The receptor was derived from a man over 45 with COVID-19, enrolled during active disease. This chain joins TRBV30 to TRBJ2-2; 7 bases in the junction line up with TRBD2. The CDR3 sequence is CAWSVRGGFGLHTGELFF. The nucleotide sequence reads as follows: TGTGCCTGGAGTGTGAGGGGAGGGTTCGGTCTACACACCGGGGAGCTGTTTTTT. Extended through the reference TRBV30 and TRBJ2-2 proteins, this CDR3 yields the full variable domain: SQTIHQWPATLVQPVGSPLSLECTVEGTSNPNLYWYRQAAGRGLQLLFYSVGIGQISSEVPQNLSASRPQDRQFILSSKKLLLSDSGFYLCAWSVRGGFGLHTGELFFGEGSRLTVL.